These T cell receptor beta chains were read from a single sample in a study of regulatory T cells in long-lasting Graves disease. TCRdb ran MiXCR on the multiplex PCR reads and lists one entry per CDR3 protein. This sample has about 400,000 distinct CDR3 sequences, with 20% to 25% found just once. The source material was peripheral blood mononuclear cells (PBMCs), sampled when the disease was refractory, from a patient treated with antithyroid drugs. All receptors derive from a female donor with Graves disease. Each CDR3 is given with its conserved first and last residue. A D gene is named only where the DNA matches it firmly. Where a row states a size, it is once, few, many or the class of an expanded clone; other rows omit it.

. | TRBJ1-1 | TRBV25-1 | . | CASSAGSRAFF | TGTGCCAGCAGTGCCGGGTCGAGGGCTTTCTTT
many | TRBJ2-7 | TRBV24-1 | TRBD2 | CATSATSGGSYEQYF | TGTGCCACCAGTGCCACGTCGGGCGGGAGCTACGAGCAGTACTTC
few | TRBJ2-5 | TRBV20-1 | TRBD2 | CSARGQAGREQETQYF | TGCAGTGCTAGGGGGCAAGCGGGACGGGAACAAGAGACCCAGTACTTC
. | TRBJ1-5 | TRBV6-5 | . | CASSYRGQGREPQHF | TGTGCCAGCAGTTATCGGGGGCAGGGGAGGGAGCCCCAGCATTTT
few | TRBJ2-1 | TRBV15 | . | CATSRDRLYPNEQFF | TGTGCCACCAGCAGAGATCGGCTCTATCCCAATGAGCAGTTCTTC
many | TRBJ1-1 | TRBV11-2 | TRBD1 | CASSPNGQANTEAFF | TGTGCCAGCAGCCCGAACGGACAGGCGAACACTGAAGCTTTCTTT
. | TRBJ1-2 | TRBV6-1 | . | CASTLGGAGYTF | TGTGCCAGCACCCTGGGCGGGGCTGGCTACACCTTC
many | TRBJ2-6 | TRBV12-3/TRBV12-4 | TRBD2 | CASSSNGLAGNSGANVLTF | TGTGCCAGCAGTTCAAACGGACTAGCGGGGAACTCTGGGGCCAACGTCCTGACTTTC
. | TRBJ2-7 | TRBV28 | . | CASTDAGGPYEQYF | TGTGCCAGCACCGATGCCGGGGGCCCCTACGAGCAGTACTTC
few | TRBJ2-3 | TRBV11-3 | TRBD2 | CASSQGLGADTQYF | TGTGCCAGCAGCCAGGGACTAGGAGCAGATACGCAGTATTTT
many | TRBJ2-7 | TRBV6-2/TRBV6-3 | . | CASSYETNYEQYF | TGTGCCAGCAGTTACGAGACTAACTACGAGCAGTACTTC
. | TRBJ2-2 | TRBV3-1 | . | CASSLRDDTGELLF | TGTGCCAGCAGCCTGAGGGACGACACCGGGGAGCTGCTTTTT
many | TRBJ1-1 | TRBV6-2/TRBV6-3 | . | CASSYPASYTEAFF | TGTGCCAGCAGTTACCCGGCAAGCTACACTGAAGCTTTCTTT
few | TRBJ2-7 | TRBV7-6 | . | CASSLAEGVYEQYF | TGTGCCAGCAGCTTAGCGGAAGGAGTCTACGAGCAGTACTTC
many | TRBJ1-5 | TRBV20-1 | . | CSARDSRISNQPQHF | TGCAGTGCTAGAGATAGTCGGATTAGCAATCAGCCCCAGCATTTT
. | TRBJ2-3 | TRBV20-1 | TRBD2 | CSARTSGAYTDTQYF | TGCAGTGCGAGGACTAGCGGGGCCTACACAGATACGCAGTATTTT
many | TRBJ2-7 | TRBV28 | . | CASKDFEAETYEQYF | TGTGCCAGCAAAGATTTCGAAGCGGAAACCTACGAGCAGTACTTC
. | TRBJ1-3 | TRBV20-1 | . | CSATGGRSSGNTIYF | TGCAGTGCTACTGGGGGGAGGAGTTCTGGAAACACCATATATTTT
many | TRBJ2-5 | TRBV30 | TRBD1 | CALGTAKETQYF | TGTGCCCTCGGGACAGCAAAAGAGACCCAGTACTTC
few | TRBJ1-2 | TRBV27 | . | CASSLLGGSDYGYTF | TGTGCCAGCAGTTTGTTAGGGGGGTCAGACTATGGCTACACCTTC
. | TRBJ2-7 | TRBV7-2 | . | CASRSDRAYEQYF | TGTGCCAGCAGGAGCGACAGAGCCTACGAGCAGTACTTC